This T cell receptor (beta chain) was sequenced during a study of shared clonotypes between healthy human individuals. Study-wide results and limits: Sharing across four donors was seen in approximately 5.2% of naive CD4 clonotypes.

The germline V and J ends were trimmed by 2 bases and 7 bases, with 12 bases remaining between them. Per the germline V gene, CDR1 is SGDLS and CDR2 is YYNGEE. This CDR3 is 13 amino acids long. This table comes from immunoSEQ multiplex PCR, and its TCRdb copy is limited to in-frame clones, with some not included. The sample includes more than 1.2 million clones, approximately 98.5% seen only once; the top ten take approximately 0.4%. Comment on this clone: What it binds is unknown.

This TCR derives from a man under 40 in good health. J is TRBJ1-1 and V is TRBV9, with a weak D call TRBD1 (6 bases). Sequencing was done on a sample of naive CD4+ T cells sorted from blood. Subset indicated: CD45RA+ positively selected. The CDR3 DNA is TGTGCCAGCAGCGTCGGACAGTATGGTGAAGCTTTCTTT. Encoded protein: CASSVGQYGEAFF.